What follows are 9 T cell receptor beta chains derived from one specimen sequenced in a study of blood T cell repertoires in COVID-19. TCRdb's table, derived via immunoSEQ multiplex PCR, lists solely in-frame clones and lacks some. This sample has approximately 300,000 clones, with roughly 87% found just once. Sequenced: peripheral blood. These receptors came from a man between 18 and 29 years old with active or convalescent COVID-19.

The CDR3 nucleotides are TGTGCCAGCAGCGTAGATCTCAGGAACACCGGGGAGCTGTTTTTT. Translated, it gives CASSVDLRNTGELFF. The chain employs TRBV9 and TRBJ2-2; D is unclear. V dropped 0 bases and J dropped 1 base, with 7 bases sitting between them. The CDR3 runs to 15 residues. CDR1 SGDLS and CDR2 YYNGEE come from the germline V gene.

This clone has only one observation. This rearrangement joins TRBV9 to TRBJ1-2, with 8 bases lining up with TRBD1. After removal of 8 bases from V and 4 bases from J, the junction contained 4 bases not matched to a gene. CDR1 is SGDLS and CDR2 is YYNGEE in the germline V gene. CDR3 size: 12 residues. The CDR3 spells CASYDRGYGYTF. The CDR3 region has the DNA TGTGCCAGTTACGACAGGGGCTATGGCTACACCTTC.

The chain combines TRBV6-1 with TRBJ1-6; no reliable D call. This CDR3 is built from 12 residues. Germline V gene sequence: CDR1 MNHNS, CDR2 SASEGT. The ends were cut back, 2 bases at V and 14 bases at J, with 10 bases in the middle. The CDR3 spells CASSELVETLHF. As DNA, the CDR3 is TGTGCCAGCAGTGAACTGGTTGAGACCCTCCACTTT.

The chain combines TRBV10-2 with TRBJ2-2; 9 positions match TRBD2. Germline V gives CDR1 WSHSY, CDR2 SAAADI. This CDR3 spans 13 amino acids. Trimming removed 5 bases from V and 6 bases from J; junction bases left unmatched: 1. CDR3 DNA: TGCGCCAGCAGTCGACTAGCGGCCGGGGAGCTGTTTTTT. It encodes CASSRLAAGELFF.

This chain uses TRBV2 with TRBJ1-4; D unresolved. V was shortened by 6 bases and J by 0 bases, with 11 bases between the two germline ends. The germline gives CDR1 SNHLY, CDR2 FYNNEI. The CDR3 loop spans 15 amino acids. The CDR3 DNA sequence: TGTGCCAGCAGGATAAGGGAGTCAACTAATGAAAAACTGTTTTTT. Translating gives CASRIRESTNEKLFF.

The V gene is TRBV6-5, the J gene TRBJ2-7; 9 bases are a match to TRBD1. Germline V gives CDR1 MNHEY, CDR2 SVGAGI. The CDR3 sequence is 16 residues long. Losses at the gene ends were 0 bases for V and 4 bases for J; bases not matched to a gene: 7. The CDR3 loop reads CASSYSMGTGLYEQYF. CDR3 coding DNA: TGTGCCAGCAGTTACTCGATGGGGACAGGGTTGTACGAGCAGTACTTC.

The chain combines TRBV5-8 with TRBJ1-5, with TRBD1 matching 7 bases. CDR1 SGHTS and CDR2 YDEGEE come from the germline V gene. V was clipped by 2 bases and J by 2 bases; unmatched bases: 4. CDR3 length equals 15 residues. The CDR3 sequence is CASSLSGQRNQPQHF. CDR3 DNA: TGTGCCAGCAGCTTATCGGGACAGCGCAATCAGCCCCAGCATTTT.

The V call is TRBV28, the J call TRBJ1-4, with D unclear. Germline V gene lookup returns CDR1 MDHEN and CDR2 SYDVKM. This CDR3 contains 12 residues. CDR3 coding DNA: TGTGCTACAGAGGGCCCCAATGAAAAACTGTTTTTT. Translating gives CATEGPNEKLFF.

The chain couples TRBV5-1 to TRBJ2-2, with 7 bases that match TRBD1. CDR1 SGHRS and CDR2 YFSETQ come from the germline V gene. The CDR3 totals 13 residues. The ends lost 4 bases at V and 6 bases at J; junction bases unmatched: 3. DNA for the CDR3: TGCGCCAGCAGCGTCACAGGGGCCGGGGAGCTGTTTTTT. Amino acids: CASSVTGAGELFF.